Following are 17 T cell receptor beta chains from one sample sequenced in a study of OX40 agonist ivuxolimab in advanced cancers. Clones were read by immunoSEQ multiplex PCR, and TCRdb kept only the in-frame ones, dropping some. The top ten hold roughly 1.3% of the sample, which has 72,000 or so clones, approximately 90% seen once. The input for sequencing was CD4+ or CD8+ T cells sorted from blood, taken in a trial of the OX40 agonist ivuxolimab. The receptors come from an adult with an advanced solid tumor such as melanoma, head and neck, liver or kidney cancer.

In this sample, this clone turned up a few times. The gene calls are TRBV6-1 and TRBJ1-5, with TRBD1 matching 8 bases. Germline V lookup: CDR1 MNHNS, CDR2 SASEGT. This CDR3 comprises 14 residues. Unmatched junction bases numbered 8, after V lost 6 bases and J lost 7 bases. The CDR3 sequence: CASSLDRETQPQHF. CDR3 DNA: TGTGCCAGCAGCTTGGACAGGGAAACACAGCCCCAGCATTTT.

Only one count was recorded for this clone. The V and J genes are TRBV7-2 and TRBJ2-3; TRBD2 matches 11 bases. CDR3 length equals 15 residues. V lost 6 bases, J lost 2 bases, and 4 bases stayed unmatched. CDR1 is SGHTA and CDR2 is FQGNSA in the germline V gene. CDR3 amino acids: CASSPLAGATDTQYF. The CDR3 bases are TGTGCCAGCAGTCCACTAGCGGGGGCCACAGATACGCAGTATTTT.

DNA for the CDR3: TGCAGCGCCGCCCCGGGACAGGGGCATCAAGGCTACACCTTC. It specifies CSAAPGQGHQGYTF. This sequence joins TRBV29-1 and TRBJ1-2, with TRBD1 matching over 10 bases. The CDR3 length is 14 residues. With 7 bases clipped from V and 8 bases from J, the junction kept 13 bases outside the gene matches. CDR1 is SQVTM, CDR2 ANQGSEA, per germline.

This chain connects TRBV9 to TRBJ2-5, with D maybe TRBD1 (6 bases). V lost 0 bases to trimming and J lost 4 bases, with 10 bases between them. CDR1 and CDR2 (germline): SGDLS, YYNGEE. The CDR3 sequence is 14 residues long. The CDR3 here is CASSVAQGSETQYF. The CDR3 DNA follows: TGTGCCAGCAGCGTAGCTCAGGGGTCAGAGACCCAGTACTTC.

Concerning this clone itself: Sequence at one end of the junction differs from germline and may be a read error. This chain uses TRBV7-9 with TRBJ1-4; D uncertain. The V gene's germline CDR1 is SEHNR and CDR2 FQNEAQ (reference sequence). CDR3 length: 14 residues. DNA of the CDR3: TGTGTCAGCAGCTTAGGAGGGATTAATGAAAAACTGTTTTTT. Protein sequence: CVSSLGGINEKLFF.

This clone appeared a single time. The chain recombines TRBV7-9 with TRBJ2-1; D perhaps matches TRBD2 (5 bases). The V end was cut by 5 bases, the J end by 7 bases, with 15 bases between. This CDR3 is built from 14 residues. CDR1 SEHNR and CDR2 FQNEAQ come from the germline V gene (reference sequence). The CDR3 here is CASSPRPAGNEQFF. DNA of the CDR3: TGTGCCAGCAGCCCCCGTCCCGCGGGTAATGAGCAGTTCTTC.

J is TRBJ1-4 and V is TRBV28; D perhaps matches TRBD1 (5 bases). V was clipped by 6 bases and J by 8 bases, with 16 bases between them. This CDR3 is built from 14 residues. Germline-derived CDR1 and CDR2 are MDHEN and SYDVKM. CDR3 bases: TGTGCCAGCAGCAGAGGGGAGTTGCGGGAAAAACTGTTTTTT. Translating gives CASSRGELREKLFF. Full variable domain (missing parts from reference TRBV28 and TRBJ1-4): DVKVTQSSRYLVKRTGEKVFLECVQDMDHENMFWYRQDPGLGLRLIYFSYDVKMKEKGDIPEGYSVSREKKERFSLILESASTNQTSMYLCASSRGELREKLFFGSGTQLSVL.

This sequence joins TRBV6-5 and TRBJ1-2; D perhaps matches TRBD1 (5 bases). V was shortened by 8 bases and J by 2 bases, with 9 bases between the two germline ends. This CDR3 has 12 residues. Germline CDR1 is MNHEY and CDR2 is SVGAGI. This CDR3 is CASHKGNYGYTF. Written as DNA, the CDR3 is TGTGCCAGCCATAAGGGGAACTATGGCTACACCTTC.

This sequence joins TRBV7-2 and TRBJ2-4; D is perhaps TRBD1 (6 bases). This CDR3 contains 17 residues. CDR1 is SGHTA, CDR2 FQGNSA, per germline. Trimming took 5 bases from V and 0 from J, leaving 17 bases between them. The chain's CDR3 is CASSGGQKNLAKNIQYF. CDR3 DNA sequence: TGTGCCAGCAGCGGAGGACAGAAGAATCTAGCCAAAAACATTCAGTACTTC.

V gene TRBV19 combines with J gene TRBJ2-3; D assignment may be TRBD1 or TRBD2 (5 bases each). V lost 3 bases and J 1 base, leaving 11 bases between the germline ends. Germline assignment: CDR1 LNHDA and CDR2 SQIVND (reference sequence). CDR3 size: 15 residues. The DNA for the CDR3 is TGTGCCAGTAGTATTGGGCAGGGAGGCACAGATACGCAGTATTTT. Amino acid sequence: CASSIGQGGTDTQYF.

The chain joins TRBV11-2 to TRBJ2-4; the D gene is possibly TRBD2 (6 bases). The CDR3 contains 14 residues. Germline CDR1 reads SGHAT; CDR2 reads FQNNGV. Trimming removed 5 bases from V and 9 bases from J, with 17 bases in between. CDR3: CASSPPGDGGIQYF. The CDR3, as DNA: TGTGCCAGCAGCCCTCCCGGGGACGGGGGCATTCAGTACTTC.

The chain couples TRBV5-1 to TRBJ1-1, with D possibly matching TRBD1 (5 bases). CDR3 length: 17 residues. Germline V gives CDR1 SGHRS, CDR2 YFSETQ. V lost 0 bases, J lost 4 bases, and 19 bases lay in between. In DNA, the CDR3 is TGCGCCAGCAGCTTGGCCGGGCATACTGGGAGGGGCACTGAAGCTTTCTTT. Translated, it gives CASSLAGHTGRGTEAFF. Variable domain in full (rest from reference TRBV5-1 and TRBJ1-1): KAGVTQTPRYLIKTRGQQVTLSCSPISGHRSVSWYQQTPGQGLQFLFEYFSETQRNKGNFPGRFSGRQFSNSRSEMNVSTLELGDSALYLCASSLAGHTGRGTEAFFGQGTRLTVV.

The chain uses TRBV5-7 and TRBJ2-3; TRBD2 is a possible D gene (5 bases). TRBV5-7 is reported as an ORF; its role is uncertain. V was shortened by 1 base and J by 4 bases, with 10 bases between the two germline ends. This CDR3 region has 14 residues. DNA for the CDR3: TGTGCCAGCAGCTTGAGTGAGGACTCAGATACGCAGTATTTT. Its protein product is CASSLSEDSDTQYF.

The chain uses TRBV2 and TRBJ1-4; D call uncertain. CDR1 and CDR2 (germline): SNHLY, FYNNEI. The CDR3 sequence is 14 residues long. The V end lost 8 bases, the J end lost 7 bases, and 17 bases lay between the germline ends. Written as DNA, the CDR3 is TGTGCCAGCGGGAATAAACCCTGGGGTGAAAAACTGTTTTTT. Its protein product is CASGNKPWGEKLFF.

V usage is TRBV10-3 and J usage is TRBJ1-1; a possible D gene is TRBD1 (5 bases). V shed 0 bases and J shed 5 bases, with 16 bases lying between them. The CDR3 loop spans 16 amino acids. The V gene's germline CDR1 is ENHRY and CDR2 SYGVKD. CDR3 in DNA: TGTGCCATCAGTGAGTCTGAGGGGAAAGGGCCGACTGAAGCTTTCTTT. Translating gives CAISESEGKGPTEAFF.

This chain uses TRBV7-3 with TRBJ1-1; possible D gene TRBD1, 6 bases. Germline CDR1 reads SGHTA; CDR2 reads FQGTGA. V was trimmed by 6 bases and J by 5 bases, leaving 16 bases between them. The CDR3 length is 14 residues. The CDR3 region has the DNA TGTGCCAGCAGGCTGCTAGGGGGAGGGACTGAAGCTTTCTTT. This translates into CASRLLGGGTEAFF.

This sequence joins TRBV6-4 and TRBJ2-2; 8 nucleotides line up with TRBD1. Germline loops: CDR1 MRHNA, CDR2 SNTAGT. This CDR3 spans 14 amino acids. V was pared by 6 bases and J by 4 bases, with 4 bases of the junction left unmatched. This CDR3 reads CASRGDRRTGELFF. CDR3 nucleotides: TGTGCCAGCAGGGGGGACAGGCGCACCGGGGAGCTGTTTTTT.